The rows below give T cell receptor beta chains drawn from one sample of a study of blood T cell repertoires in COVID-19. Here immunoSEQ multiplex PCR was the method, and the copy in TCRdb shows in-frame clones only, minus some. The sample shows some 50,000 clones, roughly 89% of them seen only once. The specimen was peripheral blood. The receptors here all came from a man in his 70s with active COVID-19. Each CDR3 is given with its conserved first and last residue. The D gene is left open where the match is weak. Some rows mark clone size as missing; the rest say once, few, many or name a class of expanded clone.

cdr3_nt: TGCGCCAGCAGCCGCGGAGAAGGGGGTCCCCCTTCTACTGAAGCTTTCTTT
cdr3_aa: CASSRGEGGPPSTEAFF
v_call: TRBV4-3
j_call: TRBJ1-1
clone_size: once
cdr3_length: 17
d_call: .

cdr3_nt: TGTGCCAGCAGCTTTGGTAGCGGGGGGTACGAGCAGTACTTC
cdr3_aa: CASSFGSGGYEQYF
v_call: TRBV7-8
j_call: TRBJ2-7
clone_size: .
cdr3_length: 14
d_call: TRBD2

cdr3_nt: TGTGCCAGCAGGCCACAGGGCACAGATACGCAGTATTTT
cdr3_aa: CASRPQGTDTQYF
v_call: TRBV6-5
j_call: TRBJ2-3
clone_size: .
cdr3_length: 13
d_call: .

cdr3_nt: TGCGCCAGCAGCGGCGGGAATGAGCAGTTCTTC
cdr3_aa: CASSGGNEQFF
v_call: TRBV5-1
j_call: TRBJ2-1
clone_size: .
cdr3_length: 11
d_call: .

cdr3_nt: TGTGCCAGCAGACCTGGACAGTTCATGAACACTGAAGCTTTCTTT
cdr3_aa: CASRPGQFMNTEAFF
v_call: TRBV6-2/TRBV6-3
j_call: TRBJ1-1
clone_size: .
cdr3_length: 15
d_call: .

cdr3_nt: TGTGCCAGCAGCTTAGAACATTCGCAAGCTTTCTTT
cdr3_aa: CASSLEHSQAFF
v_call: TRBV7-8
j_call: TRBJ1-1
clone_size: .
cdr3_length: 12
d_call: .

cdr3_nt: TGTGCCTGGAGTGCCGGACAGGGAGGTTCACCCCTCCACTTT
cdr3_aa: CAWSAGQGGSPLHF
v_call: TRBV30
j_call: TRBJ1-6
clone_size: once
cdr3_length: 14
d_call: TRBD1

cdr3_nt: TGTGCCAGCAGCGTAGGAGACAGGGCGACCTACGAGCAGTACTTC
cdr3_aa: CASSVGDRATYEQYF
v_call: TRBV9
j_call: TRBJ2-7
clone_size: .
cdr3_length: 15
d_call: TRBD1

cdr3_nt: TGTGCCAGTAGTATAGGGAGATTGAACACTGAAGCTTTCTTT
cdr3_aa: CASSIGRLNTEAFF
v_call: TRBV19
j_call: TRBJ1-1
clone_size: .
cdr3_length: 14
d_call: .

cdr3_nt: TGTGCCAGCAGCTACAATTCAGGGTTCGAGACCCAGTACTTC
cdr3_aa: CASSYNSGFETQYF
v_call: TRBV7-2
j_call: TRBJ2-5
clone_size: .
cdr3_length: 14
d_call: .

cdr3_nt: TGTGCCAGTAGCACCGGACTCATGGCCTCCTACGAGCAGTACTTC
cdr3_aa: CASSTGLMASYEQYF
v_call: TRBV19
j_call: TRBJ2-7
clone_size: .
cdr3_length: 15
d_call: .

cdr3_nt: TGCAGTGCTAGTGAAGGACAGAGTAATTCACCCCTCCACTTT
cdr3_aa: CSASEGQSNSPLHF
v_call: TRBV20-1
j_call: TRBJ1-6
clone_size: .
cdr3_length: 14
d_call: .

cdr3_nt: TGCAGTGCTAACAGGGACTACGAGCAGTACTTC
cdr3_aa: CSANRDYEQYF
v_call: TRBV20-1
j_call: TRBJ2-7
clone_size: .
cdr3_length: 11
d_call: .

cdr3_nt: TGCGCCAGCAGCGCGGGACAGGGCTCCTACGAGCAGTACTTC
cdr3_aa: CASSAGQGSYEQYF
v_call: TRBV5-1
j_call: TRBJ2-7
clone_size: .
cdr3_length: 14
d_call: TRBD1

cdr3_nt: TGCGCCAGCAGCCCTGGTCGACAGGGTGGAACTGAAGCTTTCTTT
cdr3_aa: CASSPGRQGGTEAFF
v_call: TRBV5-1
j_call: TRBJ1-1
clone_size: .
cdr3_length: 15
d_call: TRBD1

cdr3_nt: TGTGCCAGCAGTGGACAGCCAGTCGAGGAGCAGTTCTTC
cdr3_aa: CASSGQPVEEQFF
v_call: TRBV2
j_call: TRBJ2-1
clone_size: .
cdr3_length: 13
d_call: .

cdr3_nt: TGTGCCAGCAGGGGACAGGTGAACACTGAAGCTTTCTTT
cdr3_aa: CASRGQVNTEAFF
v_call: TRBV2
j_call: TRBJ1-1
clone_size: .
cdr3_length: 13
d_call: TRBD1

cdr3_nt: TGTGCCAGCAGTTCCCCACAGGGTACTGAAGCTTTCTTT
cdr3_aa: CASSSPQGTEAFF
v_call: TRBV6-2/TRBV6-3
j_call: TRBJ1-1
clone_size: few
cdr3_length: 13
d_call: .

cdr3_nt: TGTGCCAGCAGCTCCGGGACACCGTCCTACAATGAGCAGTTCTTC
cdr3_aa: CASSSGTPSYNEQFF
v_call: TRBV11-2
j_call: TRBJ2-1
clone_size: .
cdr3_length: 15
d_call: .

cdr3_nt: TGCGCCAGCAGCCACGGACAGGGGACCTACAATGAGCAGTTCTTC
cdr3_aa: CASSHGQGTYNEQFF
v_call: TRBV5-1
j_call: TRBJ2-1
clone_size: .
cdr3_length: 15
d_call: TRBD1

cdr3_nt: TGTGCCAGCAGCTTCTCAAGAACTAGCCCCTCTGGGGCCAACGTCCTGACTTTC
cdr3_aa: CASSFSRTSPSGANVLTF
v_call: TRBV11-3
j_call: TRBJ2-6
clone_size: .
cdr3_length: 18
d_call: .

cdr3_nt: TGTGCCATCACCCCGACAGGGTATACGTATGGCTACACCTTC
cdr3_aa: CAITPTGYTYGYTF
v_call: TRBV10-3
j_call: TRBJ1-2
clone_size: once
cdr3_length: 14
d_call: TRBD1

cdr3_nt: TGTGCCAGCAGTTACACAAGCTCAGGTACCAATCAGCCCCAGCATTTT
cdr3_aa: CASSYTSSGTNQPQHF
v_call: TRBV6-2/TRBV6-3
j_call: TRBJ1-5
clone_size: .
cdr3_length: 16
d_call: .

cdr3_nt: TGCGCCAGCAGTGAAATTACAGGGGACTATGGCTACACCTTC
cdr3_aa: CASSEITGDYGYTF
v_call: TRBV10-2
j_call: TRBJ1-2
clone_size: once
cdr3_length: 14
d_call: TRBD1

cdr3_nt: TGTGCCAGCAGCCAAGATCCGAGGGCTGGCACTAATGAAAAACTGTTTTTT
cdr3_aa: CASSQDPRAGTNEKLFF
v_call: TRBV14
j_call: TRBJ1-4
clone_size: .
cdr3_length: 17
d_call: .

cdr3_nt: TGTGCCAGCAGCCTCAGGACAGGGGGCTACGAGCAGTACTTC
cdr3_aa: CASSLRTGGYEQYF
v_call: TRBV13
j_call: TRBJ2-7
clone_size: .
cdr3_length: 14
d_call: TRBD1

cdr3_nt: TGTGCCAGCTCACCAGAGGGAGCTAACTATGGCTACACCTTC
cdr3_aa: CASSPEGANYGYTF
v_call: TRBV18
j_call: TRBJ1-2
clone_size: .
cdr3_length: 14
d_call: .

cdr3_nt: TGTGCCAGCAGCGTAGCTGCATTCAGGGGAACGGGGGCCAACGTCCTGACTTTC
cdr3_aa: CASSVAAFRGTGANVLTF
v_call: TRBV9
j_call: TRBJ2-6
clone_size: .
cdr3_length: 18
d_call: .